A few counts support the clone carrying this TCR beta chain. These data come from a study of T cells after yellow fever vaccination. CDR1 and CDR2 from the germline V gene are LNHDA and SQIVND (reference sequence). Trimming removed 5 bases at V and 0 bases at J, with 14 bases between. The CDR3 covers 16 residues. MiXCR, run by TCRdb on the 5' RACE reads, gives a single entry per CDR3 protein. The sample consists of about 300,000 distinct CDR3 sequences, approximately 4% of them appearing once. The TCR comes from a man between 18 and 35 years old who received the YFV17D yellow fever vaccine. This sequence joins TRBV19 and TRBJ2-4, with D possibly being TRBD1 (7 bases). The source was PBMCs, collected 5 days after the yellow fever booster vaccination. CDR3 in DNA: TGTGCCAGTAGTGGGGGGACAGTTGTAGCCAAAAACATTCAGTACTTC. Translated: CASSGGTVVAKNIQYF.